This T cell receptor (beta chain) is from a study of cytomegalovirus exposure and HLA in healthy donors. The PCR was carried out with 60 Vbeta primers and 13 Jbeta primers. The data were produced by immunoSEQ multiplex PCR, yet TCRdb's version contains in-frame clones alone and is incomplete. The sample carries 80,000 to 95,000 clones, 63% recorded once. The TCR originated in a woman in her twenties or thirties in good health and CMV-seronegative. Sequenced sample: PBMCs.

The CDR3 sequence: CASGTLFSGGRNEQFF. CDR3 bases: TGTGCTAGTGGCACTCTCTTCTCCGGGGGGAGGAATGAGCAGTTCTTC. The J gene is TRBJ2-1, the V gene TRBV12-5, with TRBD2 matching over 7 bases. The CDR3 has 16 amino acids. The V segment lost 6 bases and the J segment 7 bases; nucleotides outside the gene matches: 15. The germline CDR1 and CDR2 sequences are LGHNT and FRNRAP.